This T cell receptor (beta chain) is from a study of T-cell memory formation after mild COVID-19. Study in general: The TCR clusters were mostly specific to one donor. Study results and caveats: Contracting CD4+ clones lay largely in CM and EM, with CD8+ ones residing in EMRA. Memory from before infection featured some responding clones, which suggests cross-reactive memory joined.

To note about this clonotype: As yet, its antigen is unknown.

5'RACE, which relied on constant-segment primers, yielded TCR alpha and TCR beta cDNA libraries carrying sample barcodes and UMIs. Each CDR3 protein is one row after TCRdb ran MiXCR on the 5' RACE reads. The repertoire holds more than 450,000 distinct CDR3 sequences, with about a sixth as singletons. Germline V lookup: CDR1 SGHKS, CDR2 YYEKEE (reference sequence). The CDR3 spans 14 residues. V shed 3 bases and J shed 6 bases, with 16 bases lying between them. This receptor was taken from an adult woman who had mild COVID-19 (a few samples of this study predate the infection). Cell type and time point are not known. This chain joins TRBV5-5 and TRBJ2-7; D is possibly TRBD1 (5 bases). The sequencing sample was made of PBMCs or a T cell subset sorted from them (not recorded which). CDR3 coding DNA: TGTGCCAGCAGCTCATGGCCGGACACCTTCGAGCAGTACTTC. It translates to CASSSWPDTFEQYF.